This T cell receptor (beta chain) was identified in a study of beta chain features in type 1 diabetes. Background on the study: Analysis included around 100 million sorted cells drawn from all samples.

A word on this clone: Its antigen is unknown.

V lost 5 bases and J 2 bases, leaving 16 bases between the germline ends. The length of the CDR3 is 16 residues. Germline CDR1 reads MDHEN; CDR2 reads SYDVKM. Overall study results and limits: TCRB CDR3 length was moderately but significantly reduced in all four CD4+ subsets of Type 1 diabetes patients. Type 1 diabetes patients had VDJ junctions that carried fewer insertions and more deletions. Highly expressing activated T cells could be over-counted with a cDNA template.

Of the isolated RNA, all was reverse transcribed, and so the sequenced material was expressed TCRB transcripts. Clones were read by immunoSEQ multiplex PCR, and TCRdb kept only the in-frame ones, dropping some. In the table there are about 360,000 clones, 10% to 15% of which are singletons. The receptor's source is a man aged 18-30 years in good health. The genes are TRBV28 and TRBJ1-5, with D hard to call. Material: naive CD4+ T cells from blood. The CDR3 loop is CASSPPQISGNQPQHF. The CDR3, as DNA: TGTGCCAGCAGTCCTCCCCAAATATCGGGCAATCAGCCCCAGCATTTT. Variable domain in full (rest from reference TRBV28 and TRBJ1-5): DVKVTQSSRYLVKRTGEKVFLECVQDMDHENMFWYRQDPGLGLRLIYFSYDVKMKEKGDIPEGYSVSREKKERFSLILESASTNQTSMYLCASSPPQISGNQPQHFGDGTRLSIL.